This record looks at one T cell receptor beta chain sequence and its context. This clone's antigen is unknown. Just one base apart from a much larger clone, this may be a read error. Taken from the germline V gene, the CDR1 and CDR2 loops are SNHLY and FYNNEI. Measured from the cysteine to the phenylalanine, the CDR3 is 11 residues long. CDR3 DNA only is kept here, 33 bases in frame from base 1. The data were taken from a study of human T cells and chemical hapten exposure listed by TCRdb under 2021. Study-level background: For sensitization, 2% DPC in acetone was applied to a roughly 2 cm by roughly 2 cm area of upper inner arm skin. Throughout the study period of around 24 weeks, patients also received therapeutic DPC doses to the scalp every week. Patch testing was done on the upper back using Finn chambers containing 0.01% DPC, and results were scored after 6 days according to International Contact Dermatitis Research Group standards. The mostly female patient cohort included alopecia areata with under or over 50% scalp involvement, alopecia totalis and alopecia universalis. Libraries were combined into a pool for sequencing, and differences in TCR yield between samples came mainly from small differences in library volumes within the pool. The study tracked peripheral blood TCR repertoire changes in vivo during primary and secondary sensitization to the hapten diphenylcyclopropenone (DPC) in alopecia patients. Patient blood was sampled pre-sensitization (week 0) and at 2, 6 and about 24 weeks after DPC sensitization. For TCR sequencing, blood came from approximately 29 alopecia patients at anywhere from one to four time points (pre-sensitization, 2, 6 and 24 weeks).

The time point label for this specimen denotes: patch test 2, 6 weeks after DPC sensitization. The treatment or condition label of this sample denotes: therapeutic diphenylcyclopropenone sensitization with weekly scalp DPC. At every patch-test visit, the blood draw took place before the patch test was put on. Patients were considered eligible if aged 18 to 70, diagnosed with alopecia and deemed suitable for DPC therapy, and patients were excluded if pregnant. Unfractionated whole blood was collected in Tempus Blood RNA tubes, and total RNA was extracted from that blood. Results the study describes overall, beyond this receptor: Repeated subsampling changed both the strength of the expansion versus patch-test correlation and the threshold at which that correlation became significant. Expanded TCRs formed significantly more large CDR3 similarity clusters than pre-sensitization or healthy control sets, consistent with antigen-driven responses. The number of TCRs above 1 in 1000 frequency did not change with DPC sensitization; there was no evidence of global repertoire structure alterations. A positive correlation was found between the number of PT1 expanded TCRs and patch test score, with significance reached at thresholds 8, 16 and 32 but not 4. Because all patients had alopecia, a presumed autoimmune disease, the immune response of the patients might differ from that of healthy individuals.

Receptor libraries were prepared by RACE. Reads for this sample came from a NextSeq 500. During library preparation, unique molecular identifiers were attached to individual cDNA molecules so that TCRs could be counted quantitatively and reproducibly. For every blood RNA sample, sequencing covered both the TCR alpha and TCR beta chains. As for the authors' bioinformatics: A median of roughly 99,000 TCRs per sample was observed, with a range of about 23,224 to 700,000. The Decombinator software suite was used to annotate the V, J and CDR3 of the TCR reads. For the PS versus PT1 abundance plots, all samples were subsampled to the same number of TCRs (28,000). TCRs were defined as expanded if absent before sensitization and observed at least eight times at the 2-week time point. Using fastp at Q25 and MiXCR, TCRdb reprocessed the public reads and kept productive beta chains. Each CDR3 protein appears once, grouped with its most common genes and DNA. In this record, the V and J calls reflect TCRdb's handling and not the investigators' own analysis. This sample is represented by 360,000 or so distinct CDR3 sequences; under 6.5% of them were singletons. 5% to 6% of the sample is in the top ten clones.

This TCR was recovered from a woman aged 18-29 years with alopecia areata. Some clones in this sample may be carry-over from other donors' samples. The sequence joins TRBV2 to TRBJ2-7; 9 junctional bases match TRBD1. The sequencing here drew on whole blood, taken in connection with sensitization to the hapten diphenylcyclopropenone (DPC). The DNA sequence is as follows: TGTGCCCGAGGACAGGGGTACGAGCACTACTTC. This encodes CARGQGYEHYF.